This T cell receptor beta chain was recovered during a study of OX40 agonist ivuxolimab in advanced cancers. Germline CDR1 and CDR2: SEHNR and FQNEAQ (reference sequence). The V end was cut by 1 base, the J end by 7 bases, with 20 bases between. The length of the CDR3 is 17 residues. Only in-frame clones appear in the TCRdb table, and some are missing; sequencing was by immunoSEQ multiplex PCR. The sample lists some 86,000 clones, about 94% occurring once. The receptor's source is an adult with an advanced solid tumor such as melanoma, head and neck, liver or kidney cancer. This specimen was CD4+ or CD8+ T cells sorted from blood, taken in a trial of the OX40 agonist ivuxolimab. The chain combines TRBV7-9 with TRBJ1-5, with a weak D call TRBD1 (6 bases). The DNA for the CDR3 is TGTGCCAGCAGCTTAGGAGGGGGAGAGGGGCCGCAACAGCCCCAGCATTTT. This encodes CASSLGGGEGPQQPQHF.